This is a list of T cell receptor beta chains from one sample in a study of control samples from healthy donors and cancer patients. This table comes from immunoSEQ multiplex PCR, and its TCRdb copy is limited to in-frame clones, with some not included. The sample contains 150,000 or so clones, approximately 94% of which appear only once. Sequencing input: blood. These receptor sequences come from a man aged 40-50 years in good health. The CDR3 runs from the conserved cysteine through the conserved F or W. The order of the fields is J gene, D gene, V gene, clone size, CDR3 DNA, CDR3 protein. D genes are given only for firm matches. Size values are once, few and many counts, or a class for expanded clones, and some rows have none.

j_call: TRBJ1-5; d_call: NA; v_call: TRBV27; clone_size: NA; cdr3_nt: TGTGCCAGCAGTTTACAAAGCAATCAGCCCCAGCATTTT; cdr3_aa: CASSLQSNQPQHF
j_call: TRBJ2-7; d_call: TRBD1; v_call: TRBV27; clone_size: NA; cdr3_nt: TGTGCCAGCAGTCCCGGACAGGACTACGAGCAGTACTTC; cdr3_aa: CASSPGQDYEQYF
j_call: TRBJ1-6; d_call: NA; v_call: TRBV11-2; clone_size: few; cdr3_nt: TGTGCCAGCAGCCTCCAGTTGGGGGGCCATTCCTATAATTCACCCCTCCACTTT; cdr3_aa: CASSLQLGGHSYNSPLHF
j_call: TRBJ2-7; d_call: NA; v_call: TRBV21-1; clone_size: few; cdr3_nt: TGTGCCAGCAGCAAGGCCCAGCAGCCAGACTACGAGCAGTACTTC; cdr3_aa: CASSKAQQPDYEQYF
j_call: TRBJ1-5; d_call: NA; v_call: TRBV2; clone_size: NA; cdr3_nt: TGTGCCAGCAAAGTCGGGCAGGGAGATCAGCCCCAGCATTTT; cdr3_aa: CASKVGQGDQPQHF
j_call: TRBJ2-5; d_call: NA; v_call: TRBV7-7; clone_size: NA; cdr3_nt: TGTGCCAGCAGCCGGCAGGGATTCGGTGAGACCCAGTACTTC; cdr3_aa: CASSRQGFGETQYF
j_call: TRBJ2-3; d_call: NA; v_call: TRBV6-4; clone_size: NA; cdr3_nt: TGTGCCAGCAGTGACTACGGACTGGCTACAGATACGCAGTATTTT; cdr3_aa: CASSDYGLATDTQYF
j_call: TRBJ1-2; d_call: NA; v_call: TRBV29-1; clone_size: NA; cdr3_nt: TGCAGCGTTCGGGCAGGTGGGACTAACTATGGCTACACCTTC; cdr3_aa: CSVRAGGTNYGYTF
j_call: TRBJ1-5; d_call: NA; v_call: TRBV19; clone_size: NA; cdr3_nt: TGTGCCAGTAGTATCTCCGGGATTAGCAATCAGCCCCAGCATTTT; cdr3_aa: CASSISGISNQPQHF
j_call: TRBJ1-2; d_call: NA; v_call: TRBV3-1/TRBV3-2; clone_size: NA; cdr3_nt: TGTGCCAGCAGCCAAGGGCTGGGAAGCTATGGCTACACCTTC; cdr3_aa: CASSQGLGSYGYTF
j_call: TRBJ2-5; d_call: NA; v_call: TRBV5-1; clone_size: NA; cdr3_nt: TGCGCCAGCAGTTCCTCAGAGGCTATACAAGAGACCCAATACTTC; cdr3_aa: CASSSSEAIQETQYF
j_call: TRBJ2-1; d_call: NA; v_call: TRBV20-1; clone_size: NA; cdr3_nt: TGCAGTGGGGCCCCATACAATGAGCAGTTCTTC; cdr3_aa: CSGAPYNEQFF
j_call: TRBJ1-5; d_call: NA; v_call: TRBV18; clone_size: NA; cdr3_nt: TGTGCCAGCTCACCGTCCGCAGGGCAGCCCCAGCATTTT; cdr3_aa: CASSPSAGQPQHF
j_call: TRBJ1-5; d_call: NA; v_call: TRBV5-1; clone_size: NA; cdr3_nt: TGCGCCAGCAGCTTGTATGGGGGGGGCAATCAGCCCCAGCATTTT; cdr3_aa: CASSLYGGGNQPQHF
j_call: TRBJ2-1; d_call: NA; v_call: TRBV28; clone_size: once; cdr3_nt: TGTGCCAGCAGTTTAGCCGGGAGCTCCTACAATGAGCAGTTCTTC; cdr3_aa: CASSLAGSSYNEQFF
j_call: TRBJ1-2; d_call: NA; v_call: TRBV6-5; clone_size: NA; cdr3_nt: TGTGCCAGCAGCCCACCCGGTGAGGGGAACTATGGCTACACCTTC; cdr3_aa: CASSPPGEGNYGYTF
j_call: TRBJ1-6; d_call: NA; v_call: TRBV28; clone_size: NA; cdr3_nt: TGTGCCAGCAGTCGAGCGGGACACCTAAATTCACCCCTCCACTTT; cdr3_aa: CASSRAGHLNSPLHF
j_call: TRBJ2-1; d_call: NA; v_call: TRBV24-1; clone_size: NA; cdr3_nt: TGTGCCACCAGTGATTGGCGGGGAGGGGGGAAGTTCTTC; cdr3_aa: CATSDWRGGGKFF
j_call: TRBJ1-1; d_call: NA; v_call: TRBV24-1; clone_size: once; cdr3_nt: TGTGCCACCAGTGATTTTAGGGACACTGAAGCTTTCTTT; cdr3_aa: CATSDFRDTEAFF
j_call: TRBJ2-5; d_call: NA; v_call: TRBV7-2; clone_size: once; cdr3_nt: TGTGCCAGCAGCTTTGACTACCTGGAGACCCAGTACTTC; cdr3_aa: CASSFDYLETQYF
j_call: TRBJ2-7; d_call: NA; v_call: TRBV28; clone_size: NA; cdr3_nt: TGTGCCAGCGGGGACCTAAACGAGCAGTACTTC; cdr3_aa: CASGDLNEQYF
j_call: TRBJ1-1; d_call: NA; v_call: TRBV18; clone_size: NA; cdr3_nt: TGTGCCAGCTCACGTAACAGGGATACTGAAGCTTTCTTT; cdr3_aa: CASSRNRDTEAFF
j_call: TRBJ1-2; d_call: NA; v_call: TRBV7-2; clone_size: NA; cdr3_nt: TGTGCCAGCAGCCCCTGGACCGGGGATGGGTATGGCTACACCTTC; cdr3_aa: CASSPWTGDGYGYTF
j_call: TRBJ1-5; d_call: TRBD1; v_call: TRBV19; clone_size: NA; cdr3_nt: TGTGCCAGTAGACATCTGACAGGGGAGTGGGGCAATCAGCCCCAGCATTTT; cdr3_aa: CASRHLTGEWGNQPQHF
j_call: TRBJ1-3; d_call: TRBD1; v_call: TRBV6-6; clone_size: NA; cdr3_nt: TGTGCCAGCAGTTACGAGGGACAGAAGTCTGGAAACACCATATATTTT; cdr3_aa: CASSYEGQKSGNTIYF
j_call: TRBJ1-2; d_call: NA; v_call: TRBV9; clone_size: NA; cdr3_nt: TGTGCCAGCAGCGTTTTAAGGGCTCCCGTGTATGGCTACACCTTC; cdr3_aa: CASSVLRAPVYGYTF
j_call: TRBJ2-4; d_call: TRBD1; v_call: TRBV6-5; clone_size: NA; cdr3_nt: TGTGCCAGCGGGACAGGTCAGGTCATTCAGTACTTC; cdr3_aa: CASGTGQVIQYF
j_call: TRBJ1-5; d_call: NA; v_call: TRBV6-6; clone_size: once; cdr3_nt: TGTGCCAGCAGTTACGGGAGAGGCCAGCCCCAGCATTTT; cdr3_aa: CASSYGRGQPQHF
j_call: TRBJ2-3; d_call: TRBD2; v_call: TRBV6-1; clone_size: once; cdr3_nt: TGTGCCAGCAGTGAAATGAAAAGCGGGGGTTACTGGTTGGATACGCAGTATTTT; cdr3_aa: CASSEMKSGGYWLDTQYF
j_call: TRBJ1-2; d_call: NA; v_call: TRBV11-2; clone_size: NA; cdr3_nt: TGTGCCAGCAGCCGTCTTAGGGCTAGCTCACCTGGATCCTATGGCTACACCTTC; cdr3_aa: CASSRLRASSPGSYGYTF
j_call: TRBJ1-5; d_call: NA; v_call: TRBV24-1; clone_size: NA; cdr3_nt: TGTGCCACCAGTGATCCCGGGACGGCGGCCCAGCATTTT; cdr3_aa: CATSDPGTAAQHF
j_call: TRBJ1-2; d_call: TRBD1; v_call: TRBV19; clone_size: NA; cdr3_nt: TGTGCCACCGCTCGGACAACAGGGGACGGCTACACCTTC; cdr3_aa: CATARTTGDGYTF
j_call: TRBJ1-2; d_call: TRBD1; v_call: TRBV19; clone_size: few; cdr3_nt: TGTGCCAGTACCATCGGGACAGGGGGCTATGGCTACACCTTC; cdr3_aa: CASTIGTGGYGYTF
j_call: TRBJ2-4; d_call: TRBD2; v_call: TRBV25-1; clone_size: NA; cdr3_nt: TGTGCCAGCAGTGAGGCGAGCGGGGGGGCCAAAAACATTCAGTACTTC; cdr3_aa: CASSEASGGAKNIQYF
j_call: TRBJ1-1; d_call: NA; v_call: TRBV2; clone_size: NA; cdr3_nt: TGTGCCAGTACACTCATGAACACTGAAGCTTTCTTT; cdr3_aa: CASTLMNTEAFF
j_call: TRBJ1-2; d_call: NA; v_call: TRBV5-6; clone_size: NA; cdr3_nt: TGTGCCAGCAGCTTGGTTGGCGGGAGGGATGGCTACACCTTC; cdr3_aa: CASSLVGGRDGYTF
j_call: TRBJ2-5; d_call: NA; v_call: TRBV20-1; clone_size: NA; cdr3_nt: TGCAGTGCTAGGGCGGGAGAGACCCAGTACTTC; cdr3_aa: CSARAGETQYF
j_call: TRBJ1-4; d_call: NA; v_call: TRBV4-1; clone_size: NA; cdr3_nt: TGCGCCAGCAGCCCCCTTTCTTCGGGGTCCGGGGAAAAACTGTTTTTT; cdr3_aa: CASSPLSSGSGEKLFF
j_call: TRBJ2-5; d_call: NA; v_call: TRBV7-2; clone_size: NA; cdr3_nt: TGTGCCAGCAGCTTTGAAACTAGCAGGGCAGGCAAGTACTTC; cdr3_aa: CASSFETSRAGKYF
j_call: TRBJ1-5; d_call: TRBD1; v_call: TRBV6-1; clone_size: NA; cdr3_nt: TGTGCCAGCAGTGAAGCTAGGGGACAGGGCTCCCTGAGGCCCCAGCATTTT; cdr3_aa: CASSEARGQGSLRPQHF
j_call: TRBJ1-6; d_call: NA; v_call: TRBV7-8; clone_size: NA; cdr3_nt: TGTGCCAGCAGCCTCCTCCCTAATTCACCCCTCCACTTT; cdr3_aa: CASSLLPNSPLHF
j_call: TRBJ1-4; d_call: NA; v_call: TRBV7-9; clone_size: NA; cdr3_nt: TGTGCCAGCAGCCAAAGCAGGGGTAATGAAAAACTGTTTTTT; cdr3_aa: CASSQSRGNEKLFF
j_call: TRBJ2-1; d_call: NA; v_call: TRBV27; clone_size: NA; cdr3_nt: TGTGCCAGCAGTTTGTTGGACAGTTACAATGAGCAGTTCTTC; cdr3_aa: CASSLLDSYNEQFF
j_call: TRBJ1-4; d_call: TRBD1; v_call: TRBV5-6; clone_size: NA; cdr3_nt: TGTGCCAGCAGCGCGGGGACAGCGGCTAATGAAAAACTGTTTTTT; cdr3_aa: CASSAGTAANEKLFF
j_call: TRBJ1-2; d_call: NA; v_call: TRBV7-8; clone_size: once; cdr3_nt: TGTGCCAGCAGCTTAGCAATAAATGCCCCGACTAGGGGCTACACCTTC; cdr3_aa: CASSLAINAPTRGYTF
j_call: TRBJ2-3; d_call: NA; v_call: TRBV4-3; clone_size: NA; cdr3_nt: TGCGCCAGCAGCACCGAGGGGCAGAGCACAGATACGCAGTATTTT; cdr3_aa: CASSTEGQSTDTQYF